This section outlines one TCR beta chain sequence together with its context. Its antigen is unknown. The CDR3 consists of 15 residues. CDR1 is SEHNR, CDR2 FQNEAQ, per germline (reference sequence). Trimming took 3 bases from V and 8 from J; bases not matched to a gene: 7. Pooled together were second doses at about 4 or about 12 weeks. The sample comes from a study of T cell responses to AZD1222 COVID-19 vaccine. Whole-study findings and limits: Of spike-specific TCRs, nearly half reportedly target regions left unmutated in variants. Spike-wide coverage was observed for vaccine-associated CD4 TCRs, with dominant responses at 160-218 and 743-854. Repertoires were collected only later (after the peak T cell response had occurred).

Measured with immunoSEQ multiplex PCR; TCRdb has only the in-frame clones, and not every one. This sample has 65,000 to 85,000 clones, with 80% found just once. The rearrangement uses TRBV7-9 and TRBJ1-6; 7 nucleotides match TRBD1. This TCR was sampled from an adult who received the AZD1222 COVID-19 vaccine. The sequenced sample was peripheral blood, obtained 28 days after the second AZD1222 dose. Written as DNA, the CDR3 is TGTGCCAGCAGCTTCTTAGGGGGCGCCGATTCACCCCTCCACTTT. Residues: CASSFLGGADSPLHF.